Detailed here is one TCR beta chain. Its antigen remains unidentified. The sample belongs to a study of OX40 agonist ivuxolimab in advanced cancers. Study-wide background: Patients were infused with ivuxolimab every 2 weeks at 0.01 to 10 mg/kg. Antecedent anti-PD-1, anti-PD-L1 or anti-CTLA-4 therapy was permissible, with roughly 40% having received some. Study-wide results and caveats: CD4+ and CD8+ T cells in blood underwent clonal expansion by week 6 at 0.1 to 3.0 mg/kg.

The data were produced by immunoSEQ multiplex PCR, yet TCRdb's version contains in-frame clones alone and is incomplete. The data show 55,000 to 80,000 clones, roughly 86% seen once. The V and J ends lost 2 bases and 8 bases, in that order; junction bases with no gene match: 7. This CDR3 contains 14 residues. The germline V gene encodes CDR1 LNHNV and CDR2 YYDKDF (reference sequence). The receptor was isolated from an adult with an advanced solid tumor such as melanoma, head and neck, liver or kidney cancer. J is TRBJ1-2 and V is TRBV15, with TRBD1 matching over 8 bases. The source material was CD4+ or CD8+ T cells sorted from blood, sampled in a trial of the OX40 agonist ivuxolimab. The CDR3 nucleotides are TGTGCCACCAGCAGAAAGACAGGGGTGGGCGGCTACACCTTC. Amino acids: CATSRKTGVGGYTF. The complete variable domain, with remaining parts taken from reference TRBV15 and TRBJ1-2, reads DAMVIQNPRYQVTQFGKPVTLSCSQTLNHNVMYWYQQKSSQAPKLLFHYYDKDFNNEADTPDNFQSRRPNTSFCFLDIRSPGLGDTAMYLCATSRKTGVGGYTFGSGTRLTVV.